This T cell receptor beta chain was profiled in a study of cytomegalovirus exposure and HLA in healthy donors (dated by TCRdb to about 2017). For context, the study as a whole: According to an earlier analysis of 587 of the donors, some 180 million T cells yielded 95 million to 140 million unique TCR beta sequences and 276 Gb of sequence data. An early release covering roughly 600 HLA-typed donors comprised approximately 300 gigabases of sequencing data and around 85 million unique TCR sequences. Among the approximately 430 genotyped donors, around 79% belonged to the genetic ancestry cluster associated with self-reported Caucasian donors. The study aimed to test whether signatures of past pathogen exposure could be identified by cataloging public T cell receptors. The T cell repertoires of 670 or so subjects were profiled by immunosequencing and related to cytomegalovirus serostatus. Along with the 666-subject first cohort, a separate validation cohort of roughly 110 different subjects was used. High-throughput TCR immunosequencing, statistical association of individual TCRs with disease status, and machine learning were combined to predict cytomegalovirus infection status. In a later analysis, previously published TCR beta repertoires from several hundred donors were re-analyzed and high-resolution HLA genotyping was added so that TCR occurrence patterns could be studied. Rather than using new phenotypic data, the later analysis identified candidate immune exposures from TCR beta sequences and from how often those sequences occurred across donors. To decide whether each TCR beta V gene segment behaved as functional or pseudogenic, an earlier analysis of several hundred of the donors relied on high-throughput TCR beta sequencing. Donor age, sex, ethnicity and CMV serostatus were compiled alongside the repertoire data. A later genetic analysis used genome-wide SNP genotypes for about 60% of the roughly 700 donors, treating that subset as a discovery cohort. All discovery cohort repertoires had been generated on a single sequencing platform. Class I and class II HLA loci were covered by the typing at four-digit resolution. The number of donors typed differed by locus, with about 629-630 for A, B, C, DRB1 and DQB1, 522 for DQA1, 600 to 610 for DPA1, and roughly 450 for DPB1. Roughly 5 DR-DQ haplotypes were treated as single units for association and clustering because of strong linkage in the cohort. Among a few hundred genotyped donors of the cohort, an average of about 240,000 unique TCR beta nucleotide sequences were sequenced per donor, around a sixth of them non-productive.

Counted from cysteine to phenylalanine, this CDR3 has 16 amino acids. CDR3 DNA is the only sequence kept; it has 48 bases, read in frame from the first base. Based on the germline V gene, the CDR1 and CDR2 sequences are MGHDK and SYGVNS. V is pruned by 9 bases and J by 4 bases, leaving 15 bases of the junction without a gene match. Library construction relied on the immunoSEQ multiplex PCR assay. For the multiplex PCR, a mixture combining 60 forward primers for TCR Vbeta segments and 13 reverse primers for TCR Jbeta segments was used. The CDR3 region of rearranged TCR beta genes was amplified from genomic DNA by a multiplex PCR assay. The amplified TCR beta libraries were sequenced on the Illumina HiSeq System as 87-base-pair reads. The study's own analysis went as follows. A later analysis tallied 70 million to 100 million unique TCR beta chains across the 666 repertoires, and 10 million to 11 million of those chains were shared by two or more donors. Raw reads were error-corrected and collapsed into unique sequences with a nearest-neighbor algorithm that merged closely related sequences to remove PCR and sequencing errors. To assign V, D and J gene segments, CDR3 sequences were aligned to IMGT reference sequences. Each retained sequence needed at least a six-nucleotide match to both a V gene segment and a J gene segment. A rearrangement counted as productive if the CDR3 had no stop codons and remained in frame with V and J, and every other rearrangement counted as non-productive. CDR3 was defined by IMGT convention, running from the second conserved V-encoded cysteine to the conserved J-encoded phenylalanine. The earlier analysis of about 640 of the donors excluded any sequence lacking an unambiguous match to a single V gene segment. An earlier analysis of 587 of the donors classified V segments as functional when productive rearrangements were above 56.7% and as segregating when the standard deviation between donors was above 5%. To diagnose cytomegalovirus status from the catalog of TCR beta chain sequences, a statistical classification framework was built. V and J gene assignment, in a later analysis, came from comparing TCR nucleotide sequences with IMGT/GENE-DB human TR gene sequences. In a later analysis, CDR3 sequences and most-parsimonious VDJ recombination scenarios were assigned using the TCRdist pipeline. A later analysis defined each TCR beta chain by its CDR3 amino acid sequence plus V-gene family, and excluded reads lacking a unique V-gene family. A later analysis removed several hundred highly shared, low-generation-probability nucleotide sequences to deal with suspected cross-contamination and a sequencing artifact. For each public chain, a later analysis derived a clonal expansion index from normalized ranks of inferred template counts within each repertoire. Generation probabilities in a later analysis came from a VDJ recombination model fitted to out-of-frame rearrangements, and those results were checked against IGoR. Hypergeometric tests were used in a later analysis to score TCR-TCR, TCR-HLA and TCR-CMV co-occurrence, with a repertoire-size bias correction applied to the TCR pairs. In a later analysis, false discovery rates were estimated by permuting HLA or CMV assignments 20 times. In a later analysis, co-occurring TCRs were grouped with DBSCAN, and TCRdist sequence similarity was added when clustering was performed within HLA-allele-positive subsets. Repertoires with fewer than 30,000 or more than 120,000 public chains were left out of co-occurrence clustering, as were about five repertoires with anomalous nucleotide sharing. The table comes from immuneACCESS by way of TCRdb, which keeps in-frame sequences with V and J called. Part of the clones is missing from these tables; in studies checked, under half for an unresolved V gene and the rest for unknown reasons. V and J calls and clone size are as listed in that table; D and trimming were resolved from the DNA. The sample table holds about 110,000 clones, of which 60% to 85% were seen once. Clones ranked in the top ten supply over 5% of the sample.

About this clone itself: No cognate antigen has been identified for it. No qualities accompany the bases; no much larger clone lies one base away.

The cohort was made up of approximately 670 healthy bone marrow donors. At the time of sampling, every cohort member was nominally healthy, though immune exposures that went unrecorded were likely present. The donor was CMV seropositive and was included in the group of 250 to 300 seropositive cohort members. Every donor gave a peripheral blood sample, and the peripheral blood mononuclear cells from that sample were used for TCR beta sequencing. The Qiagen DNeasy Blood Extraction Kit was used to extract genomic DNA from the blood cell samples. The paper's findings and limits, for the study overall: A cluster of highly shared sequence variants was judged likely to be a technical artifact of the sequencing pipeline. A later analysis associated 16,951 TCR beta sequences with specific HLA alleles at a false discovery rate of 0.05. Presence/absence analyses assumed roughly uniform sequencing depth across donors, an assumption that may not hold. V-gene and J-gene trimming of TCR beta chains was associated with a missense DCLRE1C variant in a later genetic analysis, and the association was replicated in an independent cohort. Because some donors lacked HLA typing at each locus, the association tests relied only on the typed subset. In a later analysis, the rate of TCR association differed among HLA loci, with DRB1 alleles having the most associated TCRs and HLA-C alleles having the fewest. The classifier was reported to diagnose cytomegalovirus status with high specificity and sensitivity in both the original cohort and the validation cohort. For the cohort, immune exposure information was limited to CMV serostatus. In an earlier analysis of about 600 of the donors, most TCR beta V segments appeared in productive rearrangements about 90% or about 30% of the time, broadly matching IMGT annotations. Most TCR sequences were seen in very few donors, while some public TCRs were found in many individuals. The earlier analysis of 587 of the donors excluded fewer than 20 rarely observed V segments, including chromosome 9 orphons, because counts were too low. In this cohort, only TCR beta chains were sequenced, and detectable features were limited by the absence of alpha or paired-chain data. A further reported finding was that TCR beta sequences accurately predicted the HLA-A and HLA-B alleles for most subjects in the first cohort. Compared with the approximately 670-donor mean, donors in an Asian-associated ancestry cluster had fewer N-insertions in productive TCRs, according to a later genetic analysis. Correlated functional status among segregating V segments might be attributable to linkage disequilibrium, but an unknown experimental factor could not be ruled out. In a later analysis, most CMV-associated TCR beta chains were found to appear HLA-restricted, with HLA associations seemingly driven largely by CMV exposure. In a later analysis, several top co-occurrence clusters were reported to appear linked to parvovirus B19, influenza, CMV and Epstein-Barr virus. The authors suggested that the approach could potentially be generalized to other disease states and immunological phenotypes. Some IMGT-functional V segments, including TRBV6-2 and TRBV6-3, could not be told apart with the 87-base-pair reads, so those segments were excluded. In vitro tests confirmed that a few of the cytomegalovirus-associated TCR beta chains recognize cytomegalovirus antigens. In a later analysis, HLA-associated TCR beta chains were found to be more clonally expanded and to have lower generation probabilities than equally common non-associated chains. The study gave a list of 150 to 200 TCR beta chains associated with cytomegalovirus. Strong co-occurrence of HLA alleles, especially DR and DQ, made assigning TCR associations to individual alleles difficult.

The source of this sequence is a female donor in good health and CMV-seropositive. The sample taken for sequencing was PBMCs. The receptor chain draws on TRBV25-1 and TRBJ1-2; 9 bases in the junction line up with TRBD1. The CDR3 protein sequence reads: CASNGQGSGLGYGYTF. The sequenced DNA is TGTGCCAGTAACGGACAGGGGTCGGGTCTTGGCTATGGCTACACCTTC.